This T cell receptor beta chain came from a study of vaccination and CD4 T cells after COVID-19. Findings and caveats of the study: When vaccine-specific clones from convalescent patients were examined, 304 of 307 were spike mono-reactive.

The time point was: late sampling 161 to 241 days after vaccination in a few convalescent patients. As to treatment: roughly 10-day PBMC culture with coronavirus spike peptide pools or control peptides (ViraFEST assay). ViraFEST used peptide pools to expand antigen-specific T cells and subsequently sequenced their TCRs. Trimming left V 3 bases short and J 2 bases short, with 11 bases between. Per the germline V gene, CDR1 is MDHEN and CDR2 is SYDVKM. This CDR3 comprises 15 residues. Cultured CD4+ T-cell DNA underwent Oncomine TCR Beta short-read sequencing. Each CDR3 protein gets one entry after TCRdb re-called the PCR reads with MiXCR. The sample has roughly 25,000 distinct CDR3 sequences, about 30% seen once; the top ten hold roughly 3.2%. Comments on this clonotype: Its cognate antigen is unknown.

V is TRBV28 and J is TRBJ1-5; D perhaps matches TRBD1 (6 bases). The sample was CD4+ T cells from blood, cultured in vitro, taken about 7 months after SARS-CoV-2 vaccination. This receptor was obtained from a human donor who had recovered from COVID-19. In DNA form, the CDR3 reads TGTGCCAGCAGTTTTGCCAGGGGTGGCAATCAGCCCCAGCATTTT. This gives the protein CASSFARGGNQPQHF. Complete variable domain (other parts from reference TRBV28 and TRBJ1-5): DVKVTQSSRYLVKRTGEKVFLECVQDMDHENMFWYRQDPGLGLRLIYFSYDVKMKEKGDIPEGYSVSREKKERFSLILESASTNQTSMYLCASSFARGGNQPQHFGDGTRLSIL.